These T cell receptor beta chains were read from a single sample in a study of shared clonotypes between healthy human individuals. The protocol was immunoSEQ multiplex PCR, while the TCRdb copy is restricted to in-frame clones and leaves out a portion. The data show approximately 1,000,000 clones, more than 75% seen once. Sequenced sample: memory CD4+ T cells from PBMCs. Source of these receptors: a man younger than 35 in good health. Some clones in this sample may be carry-over from other donors' samples. The CDR3 runs from the conserved cysteine through the conserved F or W. D genes are given only for firm matches. Expanded clones are given a class, and other clones once, few, many or no size at all.

d_gene: TRBD1
v_gene: TRBV28
abundance: NA
j_gene: TRBJ1-5
CDR3nt: TGTGCCAGCAGAACCACAGGGACAGGGGGCTATCAGCCCCAGCATTTT
CDR3aa: CASRTTGTGGYQPQHF

d_gene: TRBD2
v_gene: TRBV5-1
abundance: NA
j_gene: TRBJ2-3
CDR3nt: TGCGCCAGCAACCCTAGCGGGAGCACAGATACGCAGTATTTT
CDR3aa: CASNPSGSTDTQYF

d_gene: TRBD1
v_gene: TRBV5-5
abundance: few
j_gene: TRBJ2-7
CDR3nt: TGTGCCAGCAGCCAGGGACAGGGGCCGACCTACGAGCAGTACTTC
CDR3aa: CASSQGQGPTYEQYF

d_gene: NA
v_gene: TRBV9
abundance: NA
j_gene: TRBJ2-1
CDR3nt: TGTGCCAGCAGCCCCTTCCAGACCGGGCGGCAGTTCTTC
CDR3aa: CASSPFQTGRQFF

d_gene: NA
v_gene: TRBV4-1
abundance: many
j_gene: TRBJ1-2
CDR3nt: TGCGCCAGCAGCCAAGAGATGAGGCCAGGGCTTGGTGTTAACTATGGCTACACCTTC
CDR3aa: CASSQEMRPGLGVNYGYTF

d_gene: NA
v_gene: TRBV7-2
abundance: NA
j_gene: TRBJ2-3
CDR3nt: TGTGCCAGCAGCTCACTACGGGGCACAGATACGCAGTATTTT
CDR3aa: CASSSLRGTDTQYF

d_gene: TRBD1
v_gene: TRBV5-4
abundance: NA
j_gene: TRBJ2-4
CDR3nt: TGTGCCAGCAGCCTGAGGCAGGGGGAAAACATTCAGTACTTC
CDR3aa: CASSLRQGENIQYF

d_gene: NA
v_gene: TRBV5-1
abundance: NA
j_gene: TRBJ1-1
CDR3nt: TGCGCCAGCAGCTTGGAAAGGGGGAACACTGAAGCTTTCTTT
CDR3aa: CASSLERGNTEAFF

d_gene: NA
v_gene: TRBV19
abundance: NA
j_gene: TRBJ2-7
CDR3nt: TGTGCCAGTATTGGACGGAATTACGAGCAGTACTTC
CDR3aa: CASIGRNYEQYF

d_gene: NA
v_gene: TRBV7-2
abundance: NA
j_gene: TRBJ2-3
CDR3nt: TGTGCCAGCAGCTTAGATGGAAACACAGATACGCAGTATTTT
CDR3aa: CASSLDGNTDTQYF

d_gene: TRBD1
v_gene: TRBV6-5
abundance: NA
j_gene: TRBJ2-7
CDR3nt: TGTGCCAGCAGTTACTCGACAGGGGGCGAGCAGTACTTC
CDR3aa: CASSYSTGGEQYF

d_gene: TRBD1
v_gene: TRBV30
abundance: NA
j_gene: TRBJ1-5
CDR3nt: TGTGCCTGGAGTCACAGGGGAGGACAGCCCCAGCATTTT
CDR3aa: CAWSHRGGQPQHF

d_gene: NA
v_gene: TRBV1
abundance: few
j_gene: TRBJ1-2
CDR3nt: TGCACCAGCAGCCCAAAGCAGGGTGGGTACTATGGCTACACCTTC
CDR3aa: CTSSPKQGGYYGYTF

d_gene: NA
v_gene: TRBV30
abundance: NA
j_gene: TRBJ1-1
CDR3nt: TGTGCCTGGAGTAGGGCGGGTGAAGCTTTCTTT
CDR3aa: CAWSRAGEAFF

d_gene: TRBD2
v_gene: TRBV7-2
abundance: once
j_gene: TRBJ2-1
CDR3nt: TGTGCCAGCAGCCCATCACTAGCGGGGAATGAGCAGTTCTTC
CDR3aa: CASSPSLAGNEQFF

d_gene: NA
v_gene: TRBV18
abundance: NA
j_gene: TRBJ1-2
CDR3nt: TGTGCCAGCTCACCTTCATCCCGGGGCGCAGGCGGCTACACCTTC
CDR3aa: CASSPSSRGAGGYTF

d_gene: TRBD1
v_gene: TRBV5-1
abundance: NA
j_gene: TRBJ1-5
CDR3nt: TGCGCCAGCAGCTTGGCCGGACAGGTTAATCAGCCCCAGCATTTT
CDR3aa: CASSLAGQVNQPQHF

d_gene: NA
v_gene: TRBV28
abundance: NA
j_gene: TRBJ2-7
CDR3nt: TGTGCCAGCAGTCCGGGACTCTCCTACGAGCAGTACTTC
CDR3aa: CASSPGLSYEQYF

d_gene: NA
v_gene: TRBV28
abundance: NA
j_gene: TRBJ1-1
CDR3nt: TGTGCCAGCAGGGGGGAGGGGTGGTATCCTGAAGCTTTCTTT
CDR3aa: CASRGEGWYPEAFF

d_gene: NA
v_gene: TRBV19
abundance: NA
j_gene: TRBJ1-1
CDR3nt: TGTGCCAGTAGTATAGACTCACAGGTCTGGGGGAATTCTGAAGCTTTCTTT
CDR3aa: CASSIDSQVWGNSEAFF

d_gene: TRBD2
v_gene: TRBV7-9
abundance: NA
j_gene: TRBJ2-5
CDR3nt: TGTGCCAGCAGCCCCCCACGCGGGAGGGGATACCAGGAGACCCAGTACTTC
CDR3aa: CASSPPRGRGYQETQYF

d_gene: NA
v_gene: TRBV19
abundance: once
j_gene: TRBJ2-1
CDR3nt: TGTGCCAGTAGTCCCCGGGACACCTCCTACAATGAGCAGTTCTTC
CDR3aa: CASSPRDTSYNEQFF

d_gene: NA
v_gene: TRBV28
abundance: few
j_gene: TRBJ2-3
CDR3nt: TGTGCCAGCAGCCGGGCGGACTACACAGATACGCAGTATTTT
CDR3aa: CASSRADYTDTQYF

d_gene: TRBD1
v_gene: TRBV9
abundance: few
j_gene: TRBJ2-2
CDR3nt: TGTGCCAGCAGCGTAAGGGGACAGGGGCTTCTCGGCCCTCGGGGCACCGGGGAGCTGTTTTTT
CDR3aa: CASSVRGQGLLGPRGTGELFF

d_gene: NA
v_gene: TRBV28
abundance: NA
j_gene: TRBJ1-5
CDR3nt: TGTGCCAGCAGTCTTGACAGGTATAGCAATCAGCCCCAGCATTTT
CDR3aa: CASSLDRYSNQPQHF

d_gene: NA
v_gene: TRBV6-5
abundance: NA
j_gene: TRBJ2-6
CDR3nt: TGTGCCAGCTTCCGATCTACTGGGGCCAACGTCCTGACTTTC
CDR3aa: CASFRSTGANVLTF

d_gene: NA
v_gene: TRBV5-1
abundance: NA
j_gene: TRBJ2-7
CDR3nt: TGCGCCAGCAGCTTGGACCCTAGCTCAGCCTACGAGCAGTACTTC
CDR3aa: CASSLDPSSAYEQYF

d_gene: NA
v_gene: TRBV9
abundance: few
j_gene: TRBJ2-1
CDR3nt: TGTGCCAGCAGCGTAGTCGGCGGATCCCCCCTCTTC
CDR3aa: CASSVVGGSPLF

d_gene: TRBD2
v_gene: TRBV13
abundance: NA
j_gene: TRBJ2-3
CDR3nt: TGTGCCAGCAGCTTAAGGGTAGCGGGGGCAGATACGCAGTATTTT
CDR3aa: CASSLRVAGADTQYF

d_gene: NA
v_gene: TRBV30
abundance: NA
j_gene: TRBJ2-5
CDR3nt: TGTGCCTGGAGCGTCACCGCTAGGGCCCAAGAGACCCAGTACTTC
CDR3aa: CAWSVTARAQETQYF

d_gene: TRBD2
v_gene: TRBV18
abundance: NA
j_gene: TRBJ2-5
CDR3nt: TGTGCCAGCTCACCGACTAGCAGACAAGAGACCCAGTACTTC
CDR3aa: CASSPTSRQETQYF

d_gene: NA
v_gene: TRBV28
abundance: once
j_gene: TRBJ2-7
CDR3nt: TGTGCCAGCAGGGGGCCAGGGTCCTCCTACGAGCAGTACTTC
CDR3aa: CASRGPGSSYEQYF

d_gene: NA
v_gene: TRBV5-1
abundance: few
j_gene: TRBJ1-2
CDR3nt: TGCGCCAGCAGCTTGGCACAGACTCCCTATGGCTACACCTTC
CDR3aa: CASSLAQTPYGYTF

d_gene: NA
v_gene: TRBV2
abundance: once
j_gene: TRBJ1-4
CDR3nt: TGTGCCAGCGTTGGAAGGACAGTATTTGAAAAACTGTTTTTT
CDR3aa: CASVGRTVFEKLFF

d_gene: NA
v_gene: TRBV7-8
abundance: NA
j_gene: TRBJ1-1
CDR3nt: TGTGCCAGCAGTCCCACCTTTGGTGAAGCTTTCTTT
CDR3aa: CASSPTFGEAFF

d_gene: TRBD2
v_gene: TRBV6-5
abundance: NA
j_gene: TRBJ2-3
CDR3nt: TGTGCCAGCAGTCGAACGCGGGAGGGGGGTACGCAGTATTTT
CDR3aa: CASSRTREGGTQYF

d_gene: NA
v_gene: TRBV30
abundance: NA
j_gene: TRBJ2-2
CDR3nt: TGTGCCTGGGGGGCGGACACCGGGGAGCTGTTTTTT
CDR3aa: CAWGADTGELFF

d_gene: NA
v_gene: TRBV30
abundance: NA
j_gene: TRBJ2-1
CDR3nt: TGTGGCTTGGTGGAGGGGGGGGTTTACAATGAGCAGTTCTTC
CDR3aa: CGLVEGGVYNEQFF

d_gene: NA
v_gene: TRBV30
abundance: NA
j_gene: TRBJ2-6
CDR3nt: TGTGCCTGGAGATTGGCTGGGGCCAACGTCCTGACTTTC
CDR3aa: CAWRLAGANVLTF

d_gene: NA
v_gene: TRBV28
abundance: NA
j_gene: TRBJ2-3
CDR3nt: TGTGCCAGCACAACACAACTAACTAGCACAGATACGCAGTATTTT
CDR3aa: CASTTQLTSTDTQYF

d_gene: NA
v_gene: TRBV4-2
abundance: few
j_gene: TRBJ1-1
CDR3nt: TGTGCCAGCAGCCAAGTTCGGGGAGGTACTGAAGCTTTCTTT
CDR3aa: CASSQVRGGTEAFF

d_gene: NA
v_gene: TRBV2
abundance: few
j_gene: TRBJ2-3
CDR3nt: TGTGCCAGCTCGTTGCGGGAAGGCACAGATACGCAGTATTTT
CDR3aa: CASSLREGTDTQYF

d_gene: TRBD1
v_gene: TRBV10-3
abundance: NA
j_gene: TRBJ2-1
CDR3nt: TGTGCCATCAGTGATGGGACAGGCGTAGGTGAGCAGTTCTTC
CDR3aa: CAISDGTGVGEQFF

d_gene: NA
v_gene: TRBV2
abundance: NA
j_gene: TRBJ1-5
CDR3nt: TGTGCCAGCACCTGGACACTTAGCAATCAGCCCCAGCATTTT
CDR3aa: CASTWTLSNQPQHF

d_gene: TRBD2
v_gene: TRBV7-8
abundance: NA
j_gene: TRBJ2-7
CDR3nt: TGTGCCAGCAGCTTAGTTCTGGGACTAGATAGCGGGCAGTACTTC
CDR3aa: CASSLVLGLDSGQYF

d_gene: TRBD2
v_gene: TRBV15
abundance: NA
j_gene: TRBJ2-5
CDR3nt: TGTGCCACCAGCAATGCAGCGGGAGGGCCGAGTGAGACCCAGTACTTC
CDR3aa: CATSNAAGGPSETQYF

d_gene: NA
v_gene: TRBV1
abundance: NA
j_gene: TRBJ2-4
CDR3nt: TGCACCAGCAGCCAAGATAGTGGGCTTTCGGGACTAGCGGGCGTAGCCAAAAACATTCAGTACTTC
CDR3aa: CTSSQDSGLSGLAGVAKNIQYF

d_gene: TRBD1
v_gene: TRBV10-3
abundance: NA
j_gene: TRBJ2-3
CDR3nt: TGTGCCATCAGCCCGATGGACAGGGGGCGCCTCGCGGAATCGCAGTATTTT
CDR3aa: CAISPMDRGRLAESQYF

d_gene: NA
v_gene: TRBV4-2
abundance: NA
j_gene: TRBJ2-5
CDR3nt: TGTGCCAGCAGCCTTAGGAGTAACCAAGAGACCCAGTACTTC
CDR3aa: CASSLRSNQETQYF

d_gene: TRBD1
v_gene: TRBV5-1
abundance: NA
j_gene: TRBJ1-4
CDR3nt: TGCGCCAGCAGCCCCGGACAGGACCCAACAAAACTGTTTTTT
CDR3aa: CASSPGQDPTKLFF

d_gene: NA
v_gene: TRBV6-5
abundance: NA
j_gene: TRBJ2-5
CDR3nt: TGTGCCAGCAGTTACGGGGGATTCGCAGAGACCCAGTACTTC
CDR3aa: CASSYGGFAETQYF

d_gene: NA
v_gene: TRBV6-5
abundance: NA
j_gene: TRBJ2-3
CDR3nt: TGTGCCAGCAACCCTTCCTACGCAGATACGCAGTATTTT
CDR3aa: CASNPSYADTQYF